This T cell receptor beta chain was captured in a study of T-cell memory formation after mild COVID-19. Study-wide results and limits: Of the contracting clones, CD4+ ones lay mainly in CM and EM, and CD8+ ones in EMRA.

Germline values: CDR1 LNHDA, CDR2 SQIVND (reference sequence). V lost 3 bases to trimming and J lost 4 bases; unmatched junction nucleotides: 5. CDR3 size: 14 residues. As to this clonotype: Antigen specificity is unknown.

MiXCR, run by TCRdb on the 5' RACE reads, gives a single entry per CDR3 protein. The sample lists roughly 400,000 distinct CDR3 sequences, 15% to 20% occurring once. This chain links TRBV19 with TRBJ1-2, with 7 bases lining up with TRBD1. Sample: PBMCs or a T cell subset sorted from them (not recorded which). The receptor was derived from a man younger than 30 who had mild COVID-19 (a few samples of this study predate the infection). Cell type and time point are not known. In DNA form, the CDR3 reads TGTGCCAGTAGTATCCAGACAGGGCTCTATGGCTACACCTTC. It translates to CASSIQTGLYGYTF.